This T cell receptor (beta chain) was profiled in a study of T cell responses to AZD1222 COVID-19 vaccine. General study results and limits: Distributed over spike, vaccine-associated CD4 TCRs predominated at 160-218 and 743-854. All repertoire sampling was performed exclusively after the peak T cell response.

Here immunoSEQ multiplex PCR was the method, and the copy in TCRdb shows in-frame clones only, minus some. Altogether 100,000 to 150,000 clones are present, about 89% being singletons, with the ten largest covering around 10%. The germline V gene has CDR1 LGHNT and CDR2 FRNRAP. V gave up 2 bases and J gave up 5 bases, with 10 bases separating them. The CDR3 contains 14 residues. For this clone: The target antigen is unknown.

Sample: peripheral blood, taken on day 0 of MenACWY control vaccination. This clonotype was obtained from an adult in good health. This chain connects TRBV12-5 to TRBJ1-3, with a possible D match to TRBD1 (5 bases). The DNA of the CDR3 is TGTGCTAGTGGTTTGAAGACAGTTCGAAACACCATATATTTT. It is translated as CASGLKTVRNTIYF.